The clone carrying this T cell receptor beta chain has more than one count but fewer than ten. Only in-frame clones appear in the TCRdb table, and some are missing; sequencing was by immunoSEQ multiplex PCR. In the table there are 390,000 or so clones, roughly four fifths of which are singletons. The data originate from a study of blood T cell repertoires in COVID-19. Across the study: T cells, B-cell-depleted T cells, or PBMCs provided the cDNA or gDNA that served as material.

CDR3 length: 15 amino acids. Germline values: CDR1 LNHDA, CDR2 SQIVND (reference sequence). The junction had 8 bases not matched to a gene; V was cut back by 9 bases and J by 0 bases. Living in about two dozen US areas, the participants were between 18 and 89 years of age. Recovery meant two consecutive negative NP/OP PCR tests, professional clearance, or resolved symptoms. The chain links TRBV19 to TRBJ1-5; 7 bases line up with TRBD1. The TCR originated in a woman aged 45-60 years who had recovered from COVID-19. Sequencing was carried out using PBMCs or T cells enriched from blood (not recorded which). CDR3 sequence reads: CASRTGTASNQPQHF. CDR3 bases: TGTGCCAGCAGGACGGGGACAGCTAGCAATCAGCCCCAGCATTTT.